This entry describes one T cell receptor beta chain. Its antigen is not identified. The CDR3 totals 13 residues. Germline-derived CDR1 and CDR2 are SGHTA and FQGNSA. Through 5' RACE with UMI labels, the TRB cDNA libraries were prepared. TCRdb reprocessed the 5' RACE reads; each CDR3 protein has one entry and no DNA is given. Listed are roughly 86,000 distinct CDR3 sequences; approximately 1% falls within the top ten. The record originates from a study of CXCR3-negative and CXCR3-positive naive CD8 T cells. Study-level results: TCR interaction strength was inferred from TRB CDR3 physicochemistry, as CD5 matched across naive subsets. Memory CD8+ cells showed much lower diversity, while both naive subsets displayed comparably high diversity. Naive CXCR3-positive and CXCR3-negative cells shared TRBV-TRBJ usage; memory cells diverged.

The specimen sequenced was naive CXCR3- CD8+ T cells from blood. Specified subset: CD45RO-CCR7+CD27+CD95- naive CD8+ T cells lacking CXCR3 (TNR3-). The rearrangement links TRBV7-2 to TRBJ2-3; TCRdb picks TRBD1, but there is no DNA to check that call. This receptor was identified in a human donor in good health. Some clones in this sample may be carry-over from other donors' samples. Here the CDR3 reads CASSPGAWYTQYF. The full variable domain, in which reference TRBV7-2 and TRBJ2-3 provide the parts outside the CDR3, is GAGVSQSPSNKVTEKGKDVELRCDPISGHTALYWYRQSLGQGLEFLIYFQGNSAPDKSGLPSDRFSAERTGGSVSTLTIQRTQQEDSAVYLCASSPGAWYTQYFGPGTRLTVL.